Sequencing of this T cell receptor beta chain was carried out in a study of persistence of HIV-infected CD4 T cells. For the study at large: Median time on suppressive ART was around 8 years. Multiple blood draws of up to 180 mL, except two donors with single leukapheresis.

Regarding this clone: What it recognizes is unknown.

An overlapping HIV-1 Gag peptide pool stimulated these cells at 0.75 to 1 ug/peptide/mL. Sorting selected CD4+ T cells upregulating both CD40 ligand and CD69. These HIV-1-infected adults initiated suppressive ART in chronic infection. The libraries were made with immunoSEQ version 4 in survey mode. Template was genomic DNA at 10 ng/uL, with up to 1 ug used per sample. Sequenced by immunoSEQ multiplex PCR; TCRdb stores in-frame clones only, minus some. The data hold 23,000 or so clones, with around 67% observed a single time. Germline values: CDR1 MDHEN, CDR2 SYDVKM. V was trimmed by 6 bases and J by 3 bases, leaving 9 bases between them. There are 12 residues in the CDR3.

The V gene is TRBV28, the J gene TRBJ2-7; no definite D call. The clonotype comes from an adult man with HIV who was CMV-seropositive. The sample here was CD4+ T cells sorted from PBMCs after approximately 19-hour stimulation, taken from a patient who received antiretroviral therapy. DNA for the CDR3: TGTGCCAGCAGGGCCCACTACTACGAGCAGTACTTC. Translating gives CASRAHYYEQYF.